This TCR beta chain stems from a study of shared clonotypes between healthy human individuals. Profiled with immunoSEQ multiplex PCR; TCRdb holds only in-frame clones, not every one. This sample has more than 2,000,000 clones, with about 92% found just once. Splitting of CD4+ cells produced CD45RA+ naive and CD45RA-negative memory subsets. Study findings and constraints: Collection of samples was limited to blood; tissue repertoires likely differ. In contrast to clonotypes shared by all four donors, non-shared clonotypes had lower generation probabilities. Sharing across four donors was highest in naive CD4 (approximately 5%) and lowest in memory CD8 (around 0.4%).

Germline CDR1 SQVTM, CDR2 ANQGSEA. Trimming at V came to 5 bases and at J to 2 bases, leaving 9 bases not matched to a gene. The CDR3 is 15 residues long. As concerns this clone: What it binds is not known.

This TCR was recovered from a man in his late teens or twenties in good health. Some clones in this sample may be carry-over from other donors' samples. Sequencing was done on a sample of naive CD4+ T cells from PBMCs. Stated subset: CD45RA+ positively selected. This chain links TRBV29-1 with TRBJ2-7; 10 nucleotides match TRBD2. CDR3 region: CSVKASGSPTYEQYF. In DNA, the CDR3 is TGCAGCGTTAAGGCTAGCGGGAGCCCCACCTACGAGCAGTACTTC.